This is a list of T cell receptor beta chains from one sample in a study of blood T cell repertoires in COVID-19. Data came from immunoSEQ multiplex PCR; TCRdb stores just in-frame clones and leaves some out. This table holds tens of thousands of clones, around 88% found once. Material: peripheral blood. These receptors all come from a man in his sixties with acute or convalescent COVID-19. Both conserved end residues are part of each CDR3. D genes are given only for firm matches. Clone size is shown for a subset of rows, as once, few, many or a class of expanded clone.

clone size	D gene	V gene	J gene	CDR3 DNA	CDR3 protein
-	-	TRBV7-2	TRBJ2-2	TGTGCCAGCAGCTTACAATTTAACACCGGGGAGCTGTTTTTT	CASSLQFNTGELFF
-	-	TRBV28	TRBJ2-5	TGTGCCAGCAGTCTAGAGATGAACTCAGGGGAGACCCAGTACTTC	CASSLEMNSGETQYF
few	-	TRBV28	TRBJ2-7	TGTGCCAGCAGTTTAGGGCGGGGCCCTTCCTACGAGCAGTACTTC	CASSLGRGPSYEQYF
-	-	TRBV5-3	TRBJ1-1	TGTGCCAGAAGCTTGAGGCGGGAACAGGAGGAGGCTGAAGCTTTCTTT	CARSLRREQEEAEAFF
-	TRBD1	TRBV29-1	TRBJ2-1	TGCAGCGTTGGGAGCGGCAGGGGGTACCGTAGCTCCTACAATGAGCAGTTCTTC	CSVGSGRGYRSSYNEQFF
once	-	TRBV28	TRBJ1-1	TGTGCCAGCAGTTTCCTCGACAAAACACTGAAGCCGATCGCGGCTTTCTTT	CASSFLDKTLKPIAAFF
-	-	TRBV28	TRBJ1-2	TGTGCCAGCACCCAGGTCGCGTACTATGGCTACACCTTC	CASTQVAYYGYTF
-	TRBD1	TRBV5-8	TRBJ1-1	TGTGCCAGCAGCCTACATTCCTGGGACAGGGGGTCTAAAGCTTTCTTT	CASSLHSWDRGSKAFF
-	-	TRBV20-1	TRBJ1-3	TGCAGTGCTAAGAGTGGAAACACCATATATTTT	CSAKSGNTIYF
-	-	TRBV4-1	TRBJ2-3	TGCGCCAGCAGCCAAGAGACTAGCACAGATACGCAGTATTTT	CASSQETSTDTQYF
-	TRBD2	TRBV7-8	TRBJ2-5	TGTGCCAGCAGCCGCGGACTAGCGGGAAGTGGGACCCAGTACTTC	CASSRGLAGSGTQYF
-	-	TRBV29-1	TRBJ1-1	TGCAGCGTTGAGTACAGTCCGAACACTGAAGCTTTCTTT	CSVEYSPNTEAFF
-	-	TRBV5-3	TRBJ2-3	TGTGCCAGAAGCTTGATACATGGAGGCCCGAGCACAGATACGCAGTATTTT	CARSLIHGGPSTDTQYF
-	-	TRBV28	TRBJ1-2	TGTGCCAGCAGTACTCGGACCGGAGGCTATGGCTACACCTTC	CASSTRTGGYGYTF
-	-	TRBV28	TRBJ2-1	TGTGCCAGCAGTTTATTCCCGGCAGGGGTCGCCCACAATGAGCAGTTCTTC	CASSLFPAGVAHNEQFF
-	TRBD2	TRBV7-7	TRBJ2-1	TGTGCTAGCAGCTCCTCCAACAGTACCCGGGGGGATTACAGAACCAATGAGCAGTTCTTC	CASSSSNSTRGDYRTNEQFF
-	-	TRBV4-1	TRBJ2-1	TGCGCCAGCAGCCAGGGCCTGACTAGGTTTGATGAGCAGTTCTTC	CASSQGLTRFDEQFF
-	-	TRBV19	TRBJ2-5	TGTGCCAGTAGTATCCGACTCCAAGAGACCCAGTACTTC	CASSIRLQETQYF
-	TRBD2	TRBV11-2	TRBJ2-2	TGTGCCAGCAGCTCTAGCGGGACCCCGGGGACCGGGGAGCTGTTTTTT	CASSSSGTPGTGELFF
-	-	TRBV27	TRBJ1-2	TGTGCCAGCAGTCCATCCCCGTCAGTCGGCTACACCTTC	CASSPSPSVGYTF
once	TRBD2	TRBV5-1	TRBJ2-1	TGCGCCAGCAGCTTGGTACTAGCGGGAGTGCATGAGCAGTTCTTC	CASSLVLAGVHEQFF
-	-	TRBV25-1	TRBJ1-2	TGTGCCAGCACCGGGGGGTTTCGCTACACCTTC	CASTGGFRYTF
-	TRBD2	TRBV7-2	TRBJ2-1	TGTGCCAGCAGCTTGGGAGCGGGAGGCGATGAGCAGTTCTTC	CASSLGAGGDEQFF
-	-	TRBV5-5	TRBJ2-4	TGTGCCAGCAGCTCTACCGGGACTGGAGAGATTCAGTACTTC	CASSSTGTGEIQYF
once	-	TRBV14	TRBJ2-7	TGTGCCAGCGAAGCGGGCCAGGGAAGCTCCCACGAGCAGTACTTC	CASEAGQGSSHEQYF
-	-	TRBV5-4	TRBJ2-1	TGTGCCAGCAGCTTGGGGGGTAGCGGAACAGCCTACAATGAGCAGTTCTTC	CASSLGGSGTAYNEQFF
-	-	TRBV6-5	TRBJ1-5	TGTGCCCCCAGGGGCCGGGGCTCCACTCAGCCCCAGCATTTT	CAPRGRGSTQPQHF
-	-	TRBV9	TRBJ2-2	TGTGCCAGCAGCGCCCGACAGGGAGGCCAGTCACCCATAACCGGGGAGCTGTTTTTT	CASSARQGGQSPITGELFF
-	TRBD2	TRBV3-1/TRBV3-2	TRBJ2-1	TGTGCCAGCAGCCAAGATACGCTAGCGGGATCTGAGCAGTTCTTC	CASSQDTLAGSEQFF
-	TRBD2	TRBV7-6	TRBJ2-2	TGTGCCAGCAGCTTGGAACTAGCGGCTAACACCGGGGAGCTGTTTTTT	CASSLELAANTGELFF
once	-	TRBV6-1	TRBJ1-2	TGTGCCAGCAGTGAGAACAAGTATGGCTACACCTTC	CASSENKYGYTF
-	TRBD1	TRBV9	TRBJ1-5	TGTGCCAGCAGCGCCCGGACAGGGAGCAATCAGCCCCAGCATTTT	CASSARTGSNQPQHF
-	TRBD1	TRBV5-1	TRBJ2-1	TGCGCCAGCAGCTTGGAGGACAGGCGCTACAATGAGCAGTTCTTC	CASSLEDRRYNEQFF
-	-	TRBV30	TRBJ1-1	TGTGCCCTCTTACAGCCTGGGACTGAAGCTTTCTTT	CALLQPGTEAFF
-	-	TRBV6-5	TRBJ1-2	TGTGCCAGCAGCCGGGGGGGAGGCTTCTACACCTTC	CASSRGGGFYTF
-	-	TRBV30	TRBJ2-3	TGTGCCTGGAGAGGAGATTATACGCAGTATTTT	CAWRGDYTQYF
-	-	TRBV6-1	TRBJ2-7	TGTGCCAGCAGTGAAGCGTTCTCTTCCGAGCAGTACTTC	CASSEAFSSEQYF
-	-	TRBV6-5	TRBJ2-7	TGTGCCAGCAGCCTCGACAGCGAGCAGTACTTC	CASSLDSEQYF
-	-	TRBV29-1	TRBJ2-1	TGCAGCGTTGGTAGCTCAAATTTTCCGCAGCAGTTCTTC	CSVGSSNFPQQFF
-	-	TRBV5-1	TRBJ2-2	TGCGCCAGCAGCGGGGACTCCGCCGGGGAGCTGTTTTTT	CASSGDSAGELFF